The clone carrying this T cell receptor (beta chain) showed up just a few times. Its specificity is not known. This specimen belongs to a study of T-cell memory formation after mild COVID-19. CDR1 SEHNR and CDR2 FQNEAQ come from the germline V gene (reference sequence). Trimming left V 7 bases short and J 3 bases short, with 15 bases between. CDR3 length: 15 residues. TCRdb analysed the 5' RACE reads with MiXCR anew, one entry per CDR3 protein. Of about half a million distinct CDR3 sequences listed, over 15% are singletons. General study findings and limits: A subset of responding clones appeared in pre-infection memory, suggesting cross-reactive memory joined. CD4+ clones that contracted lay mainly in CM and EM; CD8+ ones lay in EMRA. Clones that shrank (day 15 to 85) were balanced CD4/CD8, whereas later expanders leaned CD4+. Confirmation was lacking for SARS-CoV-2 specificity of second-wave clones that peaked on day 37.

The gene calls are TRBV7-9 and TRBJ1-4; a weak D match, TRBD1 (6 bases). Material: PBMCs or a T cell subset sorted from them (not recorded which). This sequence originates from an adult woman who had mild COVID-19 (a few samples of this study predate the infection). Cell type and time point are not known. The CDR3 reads CASTQYRAANEKLFF. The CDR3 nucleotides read TGTGCCAGCACTCAATACAGGGCGGCTAATGAAAAACTGTTTTTT.